Listed here are 20 T cell receptor beta chains from one sample, sequenced in a study of T cells in Graves' hyperthyroidism and ophthalmopathy. The CDR3 regions of TCR beta were amplified from RNA transcripts. During a first-round RT-PCR of the TCR CDR3, the HTBI primer set was used. TCRdb re-called the multiplex PCR reads with MiXCR, one entry per CDR3 protein. The profile shows roughly 720,000 distinct CDR3 sequences, 15% to 20% of them singletons. Source material: blood. The receptors come from a man aged 45-60 years with Graves' hyperthyroidism.

This clonotype occurred a few times. The CDR3, as DNA: TGTGCCAGCAGACAAGAAGAGACCCAGTACTTC. Protein sequence: CASRQEETQYF. The chain is built from TRBV12-3 or TRBV12-4 and TRBJ2-5; unclear D gene. The CDR3 runs to 11 residues. V lost 6 bases and J lost 3, with 5 bases in between.

This clonotype has more than one count but fewer than ten. The V call is TRBV7-2, the J call TRBJ2-1; maybe TRBD1 (6 bases). V gave up 1 base and J gave up 7 bases, with 14 bases separating them. CDR3 length: 15 residues. CDR1 and CDR2 (germline): SGHTA, FQGNSA. For the CDR3, the DNA is TGTGCCAGCAGCTTAGAACAGGGAAGTTGGAATGAGCAGTTCTTC. It translates to CASSLEQGSWNEQFF.

The table lists this clonotype with many counts. The chain employs TRBV3-1 and TRBJ2-3; unclear D gene. The CDR3 totals 11 residues. Trimming left V 4 bases short and J 5 bases short, with 4 bases between. From germline, CDR1 is LGHDT and CDR2 YNNKEL (reference sequence). CDR3 protein: CASSREDTQYF. The CDR3 bases are TGTGCCAGCAGCCGAGAAGATACGCAGTATTTT.

This clonotype was counted between two and nine times. The chain uses TRBV12-3 or TRBV12-4 and TRBJ2-3; no clear D. The length of the CDR3 is 13 residues. V was shortened by 5 bases and J by 4 bases, with 10 bases between the two germline ends. The CDR3 nucleotides read TGTGCCAGCAGTCTCCTAAGGGCAGATACGCAGTATTTT. Its protein product is CASSLLRADTQYF.

This clonotype showed up many times. V usage is TRBV2 and J usage is TRBJ2-7, with a tentative D call TRBD1 (5 bases). From germline, CDR1 is SNHLY and CDR2 FYNNEI. There are 13 residues in the CDR3. With 8 bases removed from V and 4 bases from J, the gap between germline ends came to 15 bases. CDR3 sequence: CASSNSRAYEQYF. CDR3 DNA sequence: TGTGCCAGCTCCAATAGCAGGGCTTACGAGCAGTACTTC.

This clonotype was seen many times. J is TRBJ2-1 and V is TRBV20-1, with TRBD2 identical over 9 bases. Germline CDR1 is DFQATT and CDR2 is SNEGSKA (reference sequence). The CDR3 covers 14 residues. Germline trimming cut 6 bases from V and 0 bases from J; bases unmatched to any gene: 3. The CDR3 region is CSAVSGSSYNEQFF. The DNA of the CDR3 is TGCAGTGCGGTTAGCGGGAGCTCCTACAATGAGCAGTTCTTC.

The V call is TRBV7-3, the J call TRBJ2-3, with 8 bases matching TRBD2. V lost 4 bases, J lost 2 bases, and 8 bases stayed unmatched. The CDR3 runs to 16 residues. Germline V lookup: CDR1 SGHTA, CDR2 FQGTGA. For the CDR3, the DNA is TGTGCCAGCAGCTACCGGGGGGGGACTCCCACAGATACGCAGTATTTT. This sequence encodes CASSYRGGTPTDTQYF.

The chain employs TRBV19 and TRBJ1-5; D is unresolved. Germline V gives CDR1 LNHDA, CDR2 SQIVND (reference sequence). This CDR3 is built from 14 residues. V was shortened by 2 bases and J by 2 bases, with 7 bases between the two germline ends. The CDR3 sequence is CASSIKLGNQPQHF. Written as DNA, the CDR3 is TGTGCCAGTAGTATAAAGCTGGGCAATCAGCCCCAGCATTTT.

This clonotype showed up many times. This chain uses TRBV11-2 with TRBJ2-7; TRBD2 might be the D (5 bases). V was shortened by 6 bases and J by 0 bases, with 24 bases between the two germline ends. The length of the CDR3 is 18 residues. The germline V gene encodes CDR1 SGHAT and CDR2 FQNNGV. The CDR3 sequence: CASRQTRSGWRNSYEQYF. The CDR3, as DNA: TGTGCCAGCAGGCAAACACGTTCAGGCTGGAGGAACTCCTACGAGCAGTACTTC.

This clonotype occurred a few times. V usage is TRBV11-2 and J usage is TRBJ2-1; D is perhaps TRBD2 (5 bases). Germline V gives CDR1 SGHAT, CDR2 FQNNGV. There are 16 residues in the CDR3. The V and J ends lost 4 bases and 2 bases respectively, with 15 bases between them. The CDR3 spells CASSSTRGLTYNEQFF. In nucleotides, the CDR3 is TGTGCCAGCAGCTCCACGCGAGGGTTAACCTACAATGAGCAGTTCTTC. Complete variable domain (other parts from reference TRBV11-2 and TRBJ2-1): EAGVAQSPRYKIIEKRQSVAFWCNPISGHATLYWYQQILGQGPKLLIQFQNNGVVDDSQLPKDRFSAERLKGVDSTLKIQPAKLEDSAVYLCASSSTRGLTYNEQFFGPGTRLTVL.

This clonotype has at least ten counts. The V and J genes are TRBV3-1 and TRBJ2-1, with D tentatively TRBD1 (5 bases). There are 16 residues in the CDR3. Germline CDR1 reads LGHDT; CDR2 reads YNNKEL (reference sequence). The V gene lost 1 base and the J gene lost 3 bases, with 13 bases spanning the gap. The CDR3 is CASSQVARVSYNEQFF. CDR3 coding DNA: TGTGCCAGCAGCCAAGTTGCCAGGGTAAGCTACAATGAGCAGTTCTTC.

The chain carries TRBV7-2 and TRBJ1-1; D might be TRBD1 (5 bases). This CDR3 contains 13 residues. V was pared by 4 bases and J by 4 bases, with 10 bases between. Germline V lookup: CDR1 SGHTA, CDR2 FQGNSA. DNA for the CDR3: TGTGCCAGCAGCTCAAGGGGTCTCACTGAAGCTTTCTTT. This translates into CASSSRGLTEAFF.

A remark on this clonotype: Being one base from a much bigger clone, this may be a read error. CDR3 amino acids: CASSKQGSNSPLHF. The CDR3 region has the DNA TGTGCCAGCAGCAAACAGGGGTCTAATTCACCCCTCCACTTT. The J gene is TRBJ1-6, the V gene TRBV12-3 or TRBV12-4, with 7 bases fitting TRBD1. V shed 6 bases and J 6 bases; nucleotides not matched to a gene: 5. There are 14 residues in the CDR3.

This clonotype was observed many times. The rearrangement links TRBV2 to TRBJ2-2, with 7 bases that match TRBD2. Germline assignment: CDR1 SNHLY and CDR2 FYNNEI. This CDR3 comprises 16 residues. Unmatched junction bases numbered 8, after V lost 1 base and J lost 6 bases. As DNA, the CDR3 is TGTGCCAGCAGTGAAGGGGGCGGGAGAGTGGCCGGGGAGCTGTTTTTT. It yields the protein CASSEGGGRVAGELFF.

There are a few counts of this clonotype. The chain carries TRBV19 and TRBJ1-2, with 11 bases fitting TRBD1. In germline, CDR1 is LNHDA, CDR2 SQIVND (reference sequence). V lost 7 bases to trimming and J lost 5 bases; unmatched junction nucleotides: 6. CDR3 length: 14 residues. CDR3 nucleotides: TGTGCCAGTACCCGGACAGGGGGCCGATATGGCTACACCTTC. Amino acids: CASTRTGGRYGYTF.

The genes are TRBV7-6 and TRBJ2-2; D possibly matches TRBD1 or TRBD2 (6 bases each). V was cut by 5 bases and J by 0 bases, with 16 bases left in between. In germline, CDR1 is SGHVS, CDR2 FNYEAQ. The CDR3 is 17 amino acids. The CDR3: CASSGGLDSANTGELFF. Written as DNA, the CDR3 is TGTGCCAGCAGCGGGGGGCTCGATTCCGCGAACACCGGGGAGCTGTTTTTT.

This clonotype appeared once. Just one base apart from a much larger clone, this may be a read error. The chain uses TRBV28 and TRBJ1-2, with D possibly matching TRBD1 (5 bases). The germline V and J ends were trimmed by 10 bases and 3 bases, with 12 bases remaining between them. Germline V gives CDR1 MDHEN, CDR2 SYDVKM. This CDR3 has 12 residues. DNA of the CDR3: TGTGCCACCAGGGAGTTGGACTATGGCTACACCTTC. Its translation: CATRELDYGYTF.

This clonotype was counted only a few times. The V call is TRBV7-9, the J call TRBJ1-1; D remains ambiguous. Trimming removed 1 base at V and 0 bases at J, with 12 bases between. Germline CDR1 is SEHNR and CDR2 is FQNEAQ (reference sequence). The CDR3 is made up of 16 amino acids. The CDR3 nucleotides are TGTGCCAGCAGCTTAGTTGGTATAGAGATGAACACTGAAGCTTTCTTT. Translation: CASSLVGIEMNTEAFF.

The rearrangement joins TRBV5-4 to TRBJ2-1, with 7 bases that match TRBD2. CDR1 is SGHNT and CDR2 is YYREEE in the germline V gene (reference sequence). V dropped 4 bases and J dropped 8; count of bases not matched to a gene: 12. CDR3 length equals 15 residues. CDR3 loop: CASSPSGGRGHEQFF. For the CDR3, the DNA is TGTGCCAGCAGCCCTAGCGGTGGGCGGGGACATGAGCAGTTCTTC.

This clonotype has at least ten counts. The chain uses TRBV2 and TRBJ1-1; perhaps TRBD1 as D (5 bases). The V gene's germline CDR1 is SNHLY and CDR2 FYNNEI. The CDR3 extends over 18 amino acids. Deletions cut 2 bases from V and 3 bases from J, with 22 bases between. The CDR3 region has the DNA TGTGCCAGCAGTGAACATTGGCGGGGGTTGGTGTTATACACTGAAGCTTTCTTT. Encoded protein: CASSEHWRGLVLYTEAFF. Variable domain in full (rest from reference TRBV2 and TRBJ1-1): EPEVTQTPSHQVTQMGQEVILRCVPISNHLYFYWYRQILGQKVEFLVSFYNNEISEKSEIFDDQFSVERPDGSNFTLKIRSTKLEDSAMYFCASSEHWRGLVLYTEAFFGQGTRLTVV.